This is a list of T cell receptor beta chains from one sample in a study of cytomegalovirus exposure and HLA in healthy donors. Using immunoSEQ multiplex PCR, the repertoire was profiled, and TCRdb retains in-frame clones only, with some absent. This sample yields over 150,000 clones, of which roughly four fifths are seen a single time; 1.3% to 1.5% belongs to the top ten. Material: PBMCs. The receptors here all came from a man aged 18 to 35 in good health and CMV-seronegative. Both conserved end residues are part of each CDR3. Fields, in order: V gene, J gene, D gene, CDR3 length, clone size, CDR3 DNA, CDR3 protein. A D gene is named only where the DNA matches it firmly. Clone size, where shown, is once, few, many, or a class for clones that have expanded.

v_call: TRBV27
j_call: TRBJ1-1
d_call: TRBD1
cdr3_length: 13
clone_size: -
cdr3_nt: TGTGCCAGCACCCAGGGGGTGAACACTGAAGCTTTCTTT
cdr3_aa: CASTQGVNTEAFF

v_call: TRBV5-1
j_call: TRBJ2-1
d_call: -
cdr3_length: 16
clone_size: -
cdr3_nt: TGCGCCAGCAGCCCCCCGGGGGAGCGGACCTACAATGAGCAGTTCTTC
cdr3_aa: CASSPPGERTYNEQFF

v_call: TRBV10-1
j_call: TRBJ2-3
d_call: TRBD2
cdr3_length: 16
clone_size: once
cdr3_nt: TGCGCCAGCAGTGACCCCGGACTAGCGGGAAAAGATACGCAGTATTTT
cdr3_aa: CASSDPGLAGKDTQYF

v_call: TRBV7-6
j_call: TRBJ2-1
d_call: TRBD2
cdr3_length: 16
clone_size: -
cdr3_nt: TGTGCCAGCAGCTTAGGGGGCGGGAGGGCATTAGATGAGCAGTTCTTC
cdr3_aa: CASSLGGGRALDEQFF

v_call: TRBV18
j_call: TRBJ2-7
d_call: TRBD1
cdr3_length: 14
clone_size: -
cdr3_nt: TGTGCCAGCTCACTCCGGGACAGCTTTGAGGAGCAGTACTTC
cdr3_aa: CASSLRDSFEEQYF

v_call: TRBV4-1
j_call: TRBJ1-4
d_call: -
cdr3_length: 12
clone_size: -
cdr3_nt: TGCGCCAGCAGCCAAAACTATGAAAAACTGTTTTTT
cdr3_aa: CASSQNYEKLFF

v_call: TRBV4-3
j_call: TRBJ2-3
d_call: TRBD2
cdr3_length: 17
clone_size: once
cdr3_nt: TGCGCCAGCAGCCAAGTTTACGGCGGGAGAAGCACAGATACGCAGTATTTT
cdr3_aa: CASSQVYGGRSTDTQYF

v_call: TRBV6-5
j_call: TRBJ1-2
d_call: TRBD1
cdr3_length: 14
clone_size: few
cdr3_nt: TGTGCCAGCAGTTACACAGGGGGGGACTATGGCTACACCTTC
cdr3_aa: CASSYTGGDYGYTF

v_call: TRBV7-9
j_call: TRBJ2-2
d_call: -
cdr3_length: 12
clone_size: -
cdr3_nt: TGTGCCAGCAGCTTTGGCGGGGGGGAGCTGTTTTTT
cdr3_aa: CASSFGGGELFF

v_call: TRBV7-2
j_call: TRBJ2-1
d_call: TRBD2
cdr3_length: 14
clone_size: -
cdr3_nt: TGTGCCAGCAGCTTCGCGGGGGAATACAATGAGCAGTTCTTC
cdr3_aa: CASSFAGEYNEQFF

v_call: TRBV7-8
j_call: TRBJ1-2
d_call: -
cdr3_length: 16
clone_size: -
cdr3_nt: TGTGCCAGCAGCCCCGAGGGTATAGGCCAAAACTATGGCTACACCTTC
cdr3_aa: CASSPEGIGQNYGYTF

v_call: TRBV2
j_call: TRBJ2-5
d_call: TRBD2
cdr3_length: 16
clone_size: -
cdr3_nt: TGTGCCAGCAGCTACGGGACTAGCGGAGAACAAGAGACCCAGTACTTC
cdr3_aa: CASSYGTSGEQETQYF

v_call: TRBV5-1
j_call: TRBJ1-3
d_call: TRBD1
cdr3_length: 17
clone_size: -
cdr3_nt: TGCGCCAGCAGCTTGGGTACAGGGGGACTATCTGGAAACACCATATATTTT
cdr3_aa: CASSLGTGGLSGNTIYF

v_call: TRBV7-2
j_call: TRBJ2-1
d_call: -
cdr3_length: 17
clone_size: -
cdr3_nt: TGTGCCAGCAGCTTAGCTGCGGGCCCGCCCCCTTGGGATGAGCAGTTCTTC
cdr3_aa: CASSLAAGPPPWDEQFF

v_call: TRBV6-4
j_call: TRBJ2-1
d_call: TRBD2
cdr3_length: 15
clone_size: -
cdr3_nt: TGTGCCAGCAGTGTGTCGACTAGCGGGTTGGATGAGCAGTTCTTC
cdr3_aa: CASSVSTSGLDEQFF

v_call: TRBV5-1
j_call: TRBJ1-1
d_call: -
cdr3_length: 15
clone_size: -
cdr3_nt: TGCGCCAGCAGAGTGGGAGACTCCGGGGGGACTGAAGCTTTCTTT
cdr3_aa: CASRVGDSGGTEAFF

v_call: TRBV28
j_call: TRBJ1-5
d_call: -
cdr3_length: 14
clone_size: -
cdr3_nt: TGTGCCAGCAGCCCTAGGCCCCTCAATCAGCCCCAGCATTTT
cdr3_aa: CASSPRPLNQPQHF

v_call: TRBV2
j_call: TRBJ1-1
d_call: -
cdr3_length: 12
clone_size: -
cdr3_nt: TGTGCCAGCAGACAGGAATCATCTGAAGCTTTCTTT
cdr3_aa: CASRQESSEAFF

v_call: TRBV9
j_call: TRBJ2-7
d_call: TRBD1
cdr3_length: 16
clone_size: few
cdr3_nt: TGTGCCAGCAGCGTAGGGTGGGGACAGGGAACCTACGAGCAGTACTTC
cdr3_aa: CASSVGWGQGTYEQYF

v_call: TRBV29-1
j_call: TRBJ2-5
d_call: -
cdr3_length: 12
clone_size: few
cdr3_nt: TGCAGCGCCTCGGCCGGGAGAGAGACCCAGTACTTC
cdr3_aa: CSASAGRETQYF

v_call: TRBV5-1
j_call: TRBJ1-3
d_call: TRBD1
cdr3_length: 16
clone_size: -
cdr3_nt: TGCGCCAGCAGCTTGGGAGGGACAGACTCTGGAAACACCATATATTTT
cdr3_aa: CASSLGGTDSGNTIYF

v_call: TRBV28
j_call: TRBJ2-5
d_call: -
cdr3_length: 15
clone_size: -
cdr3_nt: TGTGCCAGCACCCACATTTGGGCAGGGGAAGAGACCCAGTACTTC
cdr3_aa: CASTHIWAGEETQYF

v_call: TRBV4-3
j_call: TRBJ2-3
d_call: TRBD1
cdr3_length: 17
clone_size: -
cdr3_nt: TGCGCCAGCAGCCAAGACCTGGGGACAGGGGGCACAGATACGCAGTATTTT
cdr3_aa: CASSQDLGTGGTDTQYF

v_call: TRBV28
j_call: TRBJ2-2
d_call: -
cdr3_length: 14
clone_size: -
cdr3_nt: TGTGCCAGCAGTTACCTTCTAGCGACCGGGGAGCTGTTTTTT
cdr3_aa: CASSYLLATGELFF

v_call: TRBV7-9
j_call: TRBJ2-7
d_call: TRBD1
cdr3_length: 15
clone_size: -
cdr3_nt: TGTGCCAGCAGCGCGCTGGGACAGATCAGCTACGAGCAGTACTTC
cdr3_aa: CASSALGQISYEQYF

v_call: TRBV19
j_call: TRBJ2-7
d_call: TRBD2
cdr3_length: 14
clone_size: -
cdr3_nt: TGTGCCAGTAGTAAGTCTAGCGGTTCCTACGAGCAGTACTTC
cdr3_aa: CASSKSSGSYEQYF

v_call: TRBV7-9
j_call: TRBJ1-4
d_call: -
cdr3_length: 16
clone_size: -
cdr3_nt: TGTGCCAGCAGCTTAGCGGCAGATGCAACTAATGAAAAACTGTTTTTT
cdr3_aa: CASSLAADATNEKLFF

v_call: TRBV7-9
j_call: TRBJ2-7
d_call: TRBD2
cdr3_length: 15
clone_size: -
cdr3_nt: TGTGCCAGCAGCTTAGTGGCGGGAGAGGGCTACGAGCAGTACTTC
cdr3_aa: CASSLVAGEGYEQYF

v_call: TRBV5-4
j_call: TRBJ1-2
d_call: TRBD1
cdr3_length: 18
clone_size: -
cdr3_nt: TGTGCCAGCAGCTTGGATGGATTTAAGAGGGGGCGCGGAGGTGGCTACACCTTC
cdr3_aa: CASSLDGFKRGRGGGYTF

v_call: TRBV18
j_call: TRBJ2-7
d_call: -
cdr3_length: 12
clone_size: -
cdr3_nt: TGTGCCAGCTCCCCTAGCTCCTACGAGCAGTACTTC
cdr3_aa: CASSPSSYEQYF

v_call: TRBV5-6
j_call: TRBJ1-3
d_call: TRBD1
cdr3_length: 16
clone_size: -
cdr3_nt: TGTGCCAGCAGCATATCCGACAGGGCAGGCGGAAACACCATATATTTT
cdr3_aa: CASSISDRAGGNTIYF

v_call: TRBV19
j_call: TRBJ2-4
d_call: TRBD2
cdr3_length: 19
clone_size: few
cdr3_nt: TGTGCCAGTAGTCCCCCTAGCGGGAGAGCGGCCCAAGGCAAAAACATTCAGTACTTC
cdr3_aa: CASSPPSGRAAQGKNIQYF

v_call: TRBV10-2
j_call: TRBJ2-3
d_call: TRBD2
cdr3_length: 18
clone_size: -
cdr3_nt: TGCGCCAGCAGGGGACCAAGCGGGAGATCCCTTTGGACAGATACGCAGTATTTT
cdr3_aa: CASRGPSGRSLWTDTQYF

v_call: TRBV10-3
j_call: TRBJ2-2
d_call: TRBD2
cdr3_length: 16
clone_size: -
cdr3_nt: TGTGCCATCAGTGAGTGGCGGGAGGGACGGACCGGGGAGCTGTTTTTT
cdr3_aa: CAISEWREGRTGELFF

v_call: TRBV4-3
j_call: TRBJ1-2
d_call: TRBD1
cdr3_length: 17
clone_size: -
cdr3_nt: TGCGCCAGCAGCCAAGTTACCGGCCTAACAGGGGACTATGGCTACACCTTC
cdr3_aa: CASSQVTGLTGDYGYTF

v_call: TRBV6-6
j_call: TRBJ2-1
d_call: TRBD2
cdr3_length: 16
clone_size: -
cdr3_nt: TGTGCCAGCATCCACTCGGGGACTAGCGGAGGCAATGAGCAGTTCTTC
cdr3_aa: CASIHSGTSGGNEQFF

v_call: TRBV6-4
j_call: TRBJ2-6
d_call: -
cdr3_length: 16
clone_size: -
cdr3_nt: TGTGCCAGCAGTGACCAGGCCGGCTCTGGGGCCAACGTCCTGACTTTC
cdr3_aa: CASSDQAGSGANVLTF

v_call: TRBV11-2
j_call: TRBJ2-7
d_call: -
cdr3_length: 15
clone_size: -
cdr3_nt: TGTGCCAGCAGTCCACCCGGGACACTCTCCTACGAGCAGTACTTC
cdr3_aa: CASSPPGTLSYEQYF

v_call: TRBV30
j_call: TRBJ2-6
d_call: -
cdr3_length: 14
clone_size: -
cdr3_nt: TGTGCCTGGAGTAGCCGGGTCGGGGCCAACGTCCTGACTTTC
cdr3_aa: CAWSSRVGANVLTF

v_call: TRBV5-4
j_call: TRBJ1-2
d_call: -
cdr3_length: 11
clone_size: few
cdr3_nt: TGTGCCAGCAGCAGACTAAGGGGCTACACCTTC
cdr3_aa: CASSRLRGYTF

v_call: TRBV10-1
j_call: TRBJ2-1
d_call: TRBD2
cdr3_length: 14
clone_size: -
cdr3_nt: TGCGCCAGCAGTGTCCAGGGAGGGGAAAATGAGCAGTTCTTC
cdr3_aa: CASSVQGGENEQFF

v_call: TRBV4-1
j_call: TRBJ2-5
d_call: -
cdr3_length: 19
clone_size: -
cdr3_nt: TGCGCCAGCAGCCAAGATCATAGGGCAGTGGTGGGACTTGTCGAGACCCAGTACTTC
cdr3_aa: CASSQDHRAVVGLVETQYF

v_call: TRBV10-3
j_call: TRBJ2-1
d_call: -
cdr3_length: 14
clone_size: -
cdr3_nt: TGTGCCATCAGTGGTCAAATCACCTACAATGAGCAGTTCTTC
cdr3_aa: CAISGQITYNEQFF

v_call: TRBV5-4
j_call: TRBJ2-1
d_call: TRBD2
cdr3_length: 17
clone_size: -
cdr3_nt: TGTGCCAGCAGCTTGAGGGTAGCGGGGACTCCCTACAATGAGCAGTTCTTC
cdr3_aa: CASSLRVAGTPYNEQFF

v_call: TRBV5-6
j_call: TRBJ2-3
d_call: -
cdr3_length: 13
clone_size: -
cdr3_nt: TGTGCCAGCAGGCCGGGGTACACAGATACGCAGTATTTT
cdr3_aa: CASRPGYTDTQYF

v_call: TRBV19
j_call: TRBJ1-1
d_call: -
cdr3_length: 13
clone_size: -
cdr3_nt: TGTGCCTACTCCGCAGTGAGGAACGCTGAAGCTTTCTTT
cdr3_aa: CAYSAVRNAEAFF

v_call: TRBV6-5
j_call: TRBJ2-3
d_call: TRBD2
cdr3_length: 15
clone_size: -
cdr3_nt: TGTGCCAGCAGAGAGGGACTAGCGGGAGCAGATACGCAGTATTTT
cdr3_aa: CASREGLAGADTQYF

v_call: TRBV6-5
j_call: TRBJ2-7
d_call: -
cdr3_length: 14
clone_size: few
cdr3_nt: TGTGCCAGCAGACCGGAGGCAAGCTCCTACGAGCAGTACTTC
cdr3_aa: CASRPEASSYEQYF

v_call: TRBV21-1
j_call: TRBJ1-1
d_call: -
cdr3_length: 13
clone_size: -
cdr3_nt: TGTGCCAGCAGCAAGGGAGTGAACACTGAAGCTTTCTTT
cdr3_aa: CASSKGVNTEAFF

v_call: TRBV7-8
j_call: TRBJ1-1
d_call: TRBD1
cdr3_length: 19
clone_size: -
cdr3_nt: TGTGCCAGCAGCCCAAGGCTCCGGCACAGGGGCAGCATGAACACTGAAGCTTTCTTT
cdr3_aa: CASSPRLRHRGSMNTEAFF